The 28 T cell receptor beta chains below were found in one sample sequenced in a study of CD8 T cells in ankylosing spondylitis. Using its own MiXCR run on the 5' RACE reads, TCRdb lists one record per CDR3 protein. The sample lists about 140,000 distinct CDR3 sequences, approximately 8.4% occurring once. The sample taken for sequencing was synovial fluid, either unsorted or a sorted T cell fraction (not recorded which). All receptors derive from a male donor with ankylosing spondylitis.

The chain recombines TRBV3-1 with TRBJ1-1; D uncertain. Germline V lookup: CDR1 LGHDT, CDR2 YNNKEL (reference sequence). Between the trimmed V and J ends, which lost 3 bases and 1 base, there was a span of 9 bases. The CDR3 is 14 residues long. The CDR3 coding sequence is TGTGCCAGCAGCCAGGTCATAGGGAACACTGAAGCTTTCTTT. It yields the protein CASSQVIGNTEAFF.

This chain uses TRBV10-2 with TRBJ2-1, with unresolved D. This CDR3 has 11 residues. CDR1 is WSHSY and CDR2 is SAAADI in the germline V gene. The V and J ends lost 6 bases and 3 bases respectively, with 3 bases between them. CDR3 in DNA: TGCGCCAGCAGACTCTACAATGAGCAGTTCTTC. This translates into CASRLYNEQFF.

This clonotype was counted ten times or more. The CDR3 nucleotides are TGCGCCAGCAGTCTCGCCGGGACAGGGATGGAGACCCAGTACTTC. It specifies CASSLAGTGMETQYF. This rearrangement joins TRBV5-1 to TRBJ2-5, with 9 bases identical to TRBD1. After removal of 5 bases from V and 5 bases from J, the junction contained 10 bases not matched to a gene. Germline lookup yields CDR1 SGHRS and CDR2 YFSETQ. There are 15 residues in the CDR3.

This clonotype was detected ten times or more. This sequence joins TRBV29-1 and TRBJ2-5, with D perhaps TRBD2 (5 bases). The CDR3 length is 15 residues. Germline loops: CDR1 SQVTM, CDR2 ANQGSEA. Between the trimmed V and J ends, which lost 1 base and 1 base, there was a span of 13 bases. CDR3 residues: CSVEGLAMGQETQYF. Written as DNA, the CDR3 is TGCAGCGTTGAAGGGCTAGCTATGGGCCAAGAGACCCAGTACTTC.

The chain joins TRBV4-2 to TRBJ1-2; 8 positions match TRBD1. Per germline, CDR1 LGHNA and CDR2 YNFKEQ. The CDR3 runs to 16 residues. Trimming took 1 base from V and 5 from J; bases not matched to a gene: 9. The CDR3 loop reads CASSQVPGQVTYGYTF. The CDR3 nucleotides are TGTGCCAGCAGCCAAGTACCGGGACAGGTTACTTATGGCTACACCTTC.

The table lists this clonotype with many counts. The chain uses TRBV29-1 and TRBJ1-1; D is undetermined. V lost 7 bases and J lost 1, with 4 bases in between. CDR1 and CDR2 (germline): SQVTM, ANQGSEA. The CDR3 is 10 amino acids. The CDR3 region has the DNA TGCAGCGGTAAGAACACTGAAGCTTTCTTT. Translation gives CSGKNTEAFF.

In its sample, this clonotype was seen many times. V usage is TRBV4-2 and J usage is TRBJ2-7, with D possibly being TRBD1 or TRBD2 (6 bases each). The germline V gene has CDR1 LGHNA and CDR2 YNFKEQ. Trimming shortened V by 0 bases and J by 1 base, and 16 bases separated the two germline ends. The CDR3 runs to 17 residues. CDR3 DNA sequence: TGTGCCAGCAGCCAAGACGTCGGGGGCGGGACATCCTACGAGCAGTACTTC. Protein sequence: CASSQDVGGGTSYEQYF.

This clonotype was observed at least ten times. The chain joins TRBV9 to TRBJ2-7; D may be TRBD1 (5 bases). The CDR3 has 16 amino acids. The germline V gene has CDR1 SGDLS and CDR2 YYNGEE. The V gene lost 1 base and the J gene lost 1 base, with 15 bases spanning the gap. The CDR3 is CASSVKDTARSYEQYF. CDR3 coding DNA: TGTGCCAGCAGCGTAAAGGACACAGCGAGGTCCTACGAGCAGTACTTC.

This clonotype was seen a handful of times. CDR3: CASSSTPRAQETQYF. For the CDR3, the DNA is TGTGCCAGCAGCTCGACCCCTAGGGCCCAAGAGACCCAGTACTTC. The chain employs TRBV11-2 and TRBJ2-5; D gene ambiguous. The germline V gene encodes CDR1 SGHAT and CDR2 FQNNGV. Trimming cost V 4 bases and J 1 base, with 13 bases left between them. The CDR3 is 15 amino acids.

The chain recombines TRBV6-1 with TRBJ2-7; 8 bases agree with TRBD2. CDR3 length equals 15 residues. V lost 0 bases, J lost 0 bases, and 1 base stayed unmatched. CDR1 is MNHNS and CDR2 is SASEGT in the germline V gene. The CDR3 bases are TGTGCCAGCAGTGAAGCGCTAGCGGGCTCCTACGAGCAGTACTTC. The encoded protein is CASSEALAGSYEQYF.

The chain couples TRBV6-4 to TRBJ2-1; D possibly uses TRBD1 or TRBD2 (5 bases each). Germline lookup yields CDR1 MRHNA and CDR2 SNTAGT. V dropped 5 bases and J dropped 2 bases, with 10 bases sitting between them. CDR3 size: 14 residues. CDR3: CASSPGTTYNEQFF. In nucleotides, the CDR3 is TGTGCCAGCAGTCCCGGGACCACCTACAATGAGCAGTTCTTC.

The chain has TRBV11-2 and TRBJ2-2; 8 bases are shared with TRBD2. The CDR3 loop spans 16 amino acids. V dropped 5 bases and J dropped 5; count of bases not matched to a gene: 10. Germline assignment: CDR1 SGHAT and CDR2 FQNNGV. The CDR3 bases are TGTGCCAGCAGCCCTCAGGGACTAGTGATTACCGGGGAGCTGTTTTTT. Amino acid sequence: CASSPQGLVITGELFF. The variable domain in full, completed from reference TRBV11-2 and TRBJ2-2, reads EAGVAQSPRYKIIEKRQSVAFWCNPISGHATLYWYQQILGQGPKLLIQFQNNGVVDDSQLPKDRFSAERLKGVDSTLKIQPAKLEDSAVYLCASSPQGLVITGELFFGEGSRLTVL.

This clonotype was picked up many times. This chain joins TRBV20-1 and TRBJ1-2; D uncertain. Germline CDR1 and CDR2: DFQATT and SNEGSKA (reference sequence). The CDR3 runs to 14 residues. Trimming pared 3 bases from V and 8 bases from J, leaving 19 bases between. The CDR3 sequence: CSASSTVRLTGYTF. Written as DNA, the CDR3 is TGCAGTGCTAGTTCTACCGTTAGACTAACGGGCTACACCTTC.

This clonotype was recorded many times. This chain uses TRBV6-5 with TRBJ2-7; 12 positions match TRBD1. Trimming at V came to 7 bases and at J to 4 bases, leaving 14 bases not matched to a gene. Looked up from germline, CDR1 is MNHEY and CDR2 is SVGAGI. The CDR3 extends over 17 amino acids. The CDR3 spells CASIMGQGAPEGYEQYF. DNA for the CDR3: TGTGCCAGCATTATGGGACAGGGGGCTCCCGAGGGGTACGAGCAGTACTTC.

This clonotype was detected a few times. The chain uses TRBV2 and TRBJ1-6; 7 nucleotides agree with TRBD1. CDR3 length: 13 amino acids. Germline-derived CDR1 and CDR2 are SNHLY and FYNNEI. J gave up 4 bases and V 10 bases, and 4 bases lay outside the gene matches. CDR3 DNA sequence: TGTGCCACTTGGGACAGTTATAATTCACCCCTCCACTTT. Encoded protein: CATWDSYNSPLHF.

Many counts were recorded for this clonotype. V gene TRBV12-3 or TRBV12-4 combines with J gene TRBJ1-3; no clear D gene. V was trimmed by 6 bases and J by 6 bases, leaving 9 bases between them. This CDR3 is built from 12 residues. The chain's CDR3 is CASSLDLNTIYF. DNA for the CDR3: TGTGCCAGCAGCCTTGACCTAAACACCATATATTTT.

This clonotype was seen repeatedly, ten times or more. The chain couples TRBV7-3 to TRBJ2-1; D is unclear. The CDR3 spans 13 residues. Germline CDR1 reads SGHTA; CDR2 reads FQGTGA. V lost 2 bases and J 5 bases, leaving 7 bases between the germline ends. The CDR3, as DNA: TGTGCCAGCAGCTTAGATCGGAACAATGAGCAGTTCTTC. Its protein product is CASSLDRNNEQFF.

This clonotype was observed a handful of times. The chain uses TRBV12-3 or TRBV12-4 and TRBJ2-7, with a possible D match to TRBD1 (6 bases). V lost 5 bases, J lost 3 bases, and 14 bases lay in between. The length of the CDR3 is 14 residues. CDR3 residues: CASSLPLTGYEQYF. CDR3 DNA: TGTGCCAGCAGTCTACCGTTGACAGGCTACGAGCAGTACTTC.

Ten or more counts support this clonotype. The DNA of the CDR3 is TGCAGTGCTAGAGATCCGAGGGGGCAGTTCTTC. Translating it yields CSARDPRGQFF. The chain recombines TRBV20-1 with TRBJ2-1; D is perhaps TRBD1 or TRBD2 (5 bases each). The ends were cut back, 0 bases at V and 12 bases at J, with 9 bases in the middle. The CDR3 contains 11 residues. Germline V lookup: CDR1 DFQATT, CDR2 SNEGSKA (reference sequence).

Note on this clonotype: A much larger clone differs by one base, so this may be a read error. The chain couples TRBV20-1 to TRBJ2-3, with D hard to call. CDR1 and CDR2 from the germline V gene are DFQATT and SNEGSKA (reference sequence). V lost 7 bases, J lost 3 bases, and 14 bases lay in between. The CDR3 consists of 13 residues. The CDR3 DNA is TGCAGTGTCGCTCTCCCGCGGACAGATACGCAGTATTTT. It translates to CSVALPRTDTQYF.

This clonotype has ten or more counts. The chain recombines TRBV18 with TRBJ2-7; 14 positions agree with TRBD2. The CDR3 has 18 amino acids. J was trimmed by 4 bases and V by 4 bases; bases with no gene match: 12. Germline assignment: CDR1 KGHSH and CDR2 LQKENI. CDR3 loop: CASSLAPGTSGRSYEQYF. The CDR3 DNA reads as TGTGCCAGCTCACTCGCCCCTGGGACTAGCGGGAGATCTTACGAGCAGTACTTC.

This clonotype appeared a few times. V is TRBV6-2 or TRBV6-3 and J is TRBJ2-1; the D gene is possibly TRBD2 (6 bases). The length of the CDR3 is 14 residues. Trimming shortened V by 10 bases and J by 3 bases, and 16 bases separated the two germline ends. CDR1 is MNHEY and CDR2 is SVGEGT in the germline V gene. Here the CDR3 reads CATKEVAVYNEQFF. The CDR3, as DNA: TGTGCCACCAAGGAGGTAGCGGTCTACAATGAGCAGTTCTTC.

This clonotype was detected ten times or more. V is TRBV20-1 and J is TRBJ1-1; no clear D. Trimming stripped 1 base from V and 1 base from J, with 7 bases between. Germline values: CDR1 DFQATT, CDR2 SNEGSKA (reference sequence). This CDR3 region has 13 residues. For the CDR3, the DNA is TGCAGTGCTAGAGGGGTAGCGAACACTGAAGCTTTCTTT. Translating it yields CSARGVANTEAFF.

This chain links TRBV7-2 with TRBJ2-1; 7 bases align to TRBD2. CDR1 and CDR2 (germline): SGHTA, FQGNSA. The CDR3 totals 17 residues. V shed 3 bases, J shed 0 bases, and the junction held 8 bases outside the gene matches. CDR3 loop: CASSFQAGSSSYNEQFF. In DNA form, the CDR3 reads TGTGCCAGCAGCTTCCAAGCGGGGTCGAGCTCCTACAATGAGCAGTTCTTC.

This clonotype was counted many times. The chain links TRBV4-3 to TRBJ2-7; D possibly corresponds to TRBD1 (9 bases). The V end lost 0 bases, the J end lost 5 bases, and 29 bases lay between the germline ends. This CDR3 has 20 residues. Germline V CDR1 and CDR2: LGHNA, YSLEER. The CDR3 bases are TGCGCCAGCAGCCAAGAGACCGGGACAGGGTTTGGACTAGCCCCCCACGAGCAGTACTTC. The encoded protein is CASSQETGTGFGLAPHEQYF.

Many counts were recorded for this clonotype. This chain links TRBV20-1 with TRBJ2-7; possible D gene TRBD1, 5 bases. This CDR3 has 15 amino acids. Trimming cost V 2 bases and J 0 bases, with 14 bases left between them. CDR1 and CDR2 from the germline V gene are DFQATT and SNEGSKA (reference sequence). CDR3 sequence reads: CSARSVSGASYEQYF. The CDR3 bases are TGCAGTGCTAGATCGGTCTCTGGGGCCTCCTACGAGCAGTACTTC.

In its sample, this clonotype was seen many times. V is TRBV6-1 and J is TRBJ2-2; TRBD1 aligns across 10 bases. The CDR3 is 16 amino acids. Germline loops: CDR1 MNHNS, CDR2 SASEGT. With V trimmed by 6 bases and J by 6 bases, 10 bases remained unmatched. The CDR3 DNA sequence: TGTGCCAGCAGACCCGCTGTGGGACAGGGGTCCGGGGAGCTGTTTTTT. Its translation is CASRPAVGQGSGELFF.

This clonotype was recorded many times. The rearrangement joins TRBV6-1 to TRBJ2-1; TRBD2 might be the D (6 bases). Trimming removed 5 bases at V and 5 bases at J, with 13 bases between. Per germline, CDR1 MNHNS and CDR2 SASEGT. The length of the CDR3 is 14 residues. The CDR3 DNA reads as TGTGCCAGCAGTAAGACTAGTCGGGACAATGAGCAGTTCTTC. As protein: CASSKTSRDNEQFF.